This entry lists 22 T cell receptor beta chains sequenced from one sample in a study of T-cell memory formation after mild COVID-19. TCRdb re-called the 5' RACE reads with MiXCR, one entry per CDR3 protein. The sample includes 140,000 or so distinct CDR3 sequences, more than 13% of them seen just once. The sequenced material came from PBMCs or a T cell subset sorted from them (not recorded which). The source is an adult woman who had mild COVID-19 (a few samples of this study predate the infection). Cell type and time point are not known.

CDR3 region: CASSIEGETYEQYF. The CDR3 DNA follows: TGTGCCAGTAGTATCGAGGGGGAGACCTACGAGCAGTACTTC. This chain connects TRBV19 to TRBJ2-7, with TRBD1 as a possible D gene (6 bases). The CDR3 is 14 amino acids. Trimming pared 3 bases from V and 2 bases from J, leaving 11 bases between. Germline loops: CDR1 LNHDA, CDR2 SQIVND (reference sequence).

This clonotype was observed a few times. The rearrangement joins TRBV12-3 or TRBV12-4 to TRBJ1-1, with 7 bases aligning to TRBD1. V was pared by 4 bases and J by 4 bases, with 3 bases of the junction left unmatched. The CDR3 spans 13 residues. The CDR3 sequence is CASSSGGGTEAFF. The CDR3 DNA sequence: TGTGCCAGCAGTTCAGGGGGAGGCACTGAAGCTTTCTTT.

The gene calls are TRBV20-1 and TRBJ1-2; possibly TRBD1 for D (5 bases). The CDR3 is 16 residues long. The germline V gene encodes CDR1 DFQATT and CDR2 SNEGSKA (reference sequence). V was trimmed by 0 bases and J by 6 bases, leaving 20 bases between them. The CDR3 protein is CSARDLRGKQLDGYTF. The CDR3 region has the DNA TGCAGTGCTAGAGATCTAAGGGGAAAACAATTAGATGGCTACACCTTC.

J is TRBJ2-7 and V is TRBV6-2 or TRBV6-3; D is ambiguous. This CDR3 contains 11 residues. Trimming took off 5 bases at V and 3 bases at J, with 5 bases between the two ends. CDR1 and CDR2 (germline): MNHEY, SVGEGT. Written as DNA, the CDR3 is TGTGCCAGCAGTAACCTCTACGAGCAGTACTTC. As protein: CASSNLYEQYF.

The CDR3 coding sequence is TGTGCCAGCAGCTTTTGGGACGTAGGGAACACTGAAGCTTTCTTT. Translating gives CASSFWDVGNTEAFF. This chain uses TRBV5-4 with TRBJ1-1, with a tentative D call TRBD1 (5 bases). Deletions cut 2 bases from V and 1 base from J, with 12 bases between. The CDR3 has 15 amino acids. Germline V gives CDR1 SGHNT, CDR2 YYREEE (reference sequence).

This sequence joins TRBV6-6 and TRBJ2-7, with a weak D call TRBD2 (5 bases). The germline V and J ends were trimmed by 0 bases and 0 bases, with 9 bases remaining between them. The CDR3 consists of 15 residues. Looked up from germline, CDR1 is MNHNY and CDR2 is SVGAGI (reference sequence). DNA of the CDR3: TGTGCCAGCAGTTACTCGCGGGTGAGCTCCTACGAGCAGTACTTC. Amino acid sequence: CASSYSRVSSYEQYF.

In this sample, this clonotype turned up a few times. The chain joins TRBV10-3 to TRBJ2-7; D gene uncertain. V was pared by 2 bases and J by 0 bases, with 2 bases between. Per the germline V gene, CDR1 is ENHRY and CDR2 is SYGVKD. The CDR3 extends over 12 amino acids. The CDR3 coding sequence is TGTGCCATCAGTGAGATCTCCTACGAGCAGTACTTC. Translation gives CAISEISYEQYF.

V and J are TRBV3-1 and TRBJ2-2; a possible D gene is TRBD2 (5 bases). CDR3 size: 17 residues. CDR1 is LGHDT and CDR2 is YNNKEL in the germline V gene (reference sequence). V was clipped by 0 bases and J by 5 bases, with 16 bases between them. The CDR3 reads CASSQDGPSGGTGELFF. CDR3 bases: TGTGCCAGCAGCCAAGATGGGCCATCGGGCGGGACCGGGGAGCTGTTTTTT.

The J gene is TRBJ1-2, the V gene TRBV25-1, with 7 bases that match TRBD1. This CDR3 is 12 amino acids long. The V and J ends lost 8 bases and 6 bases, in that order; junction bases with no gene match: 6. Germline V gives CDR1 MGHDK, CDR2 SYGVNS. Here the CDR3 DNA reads TGTGCCAGCGGCTATGGACAGGATGGCTACACCTTC. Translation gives CASGYGQDGYTF.

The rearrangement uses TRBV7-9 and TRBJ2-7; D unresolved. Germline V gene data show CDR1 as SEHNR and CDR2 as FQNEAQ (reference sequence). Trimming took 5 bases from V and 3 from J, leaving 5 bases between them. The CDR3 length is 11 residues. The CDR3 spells CASSTLYEQYF. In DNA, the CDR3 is TGTGCCAGCAGCACTCTCTACGAGCAGTACTTC.

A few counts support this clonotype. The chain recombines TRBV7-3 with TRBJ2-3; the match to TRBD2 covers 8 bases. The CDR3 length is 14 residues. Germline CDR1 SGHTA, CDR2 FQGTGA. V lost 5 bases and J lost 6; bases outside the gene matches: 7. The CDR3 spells CASSLSGSGDTQYF. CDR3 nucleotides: TGTGCCAGCAGCCTCAGCGGGAGTGGGGATACGCAGTATTTT.

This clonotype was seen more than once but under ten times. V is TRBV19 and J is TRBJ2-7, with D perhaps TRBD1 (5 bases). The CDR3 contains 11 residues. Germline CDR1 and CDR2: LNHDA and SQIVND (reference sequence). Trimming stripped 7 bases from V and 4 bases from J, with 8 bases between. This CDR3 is CASKQGYEQYF. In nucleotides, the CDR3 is TGTGCCAGTAAGCAGGGTTACGAGCAGTACTTC.

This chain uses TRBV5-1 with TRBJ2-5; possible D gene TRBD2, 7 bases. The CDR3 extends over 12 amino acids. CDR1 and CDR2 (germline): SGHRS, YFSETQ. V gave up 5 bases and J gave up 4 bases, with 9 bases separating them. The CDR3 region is CASRRGGETQYF. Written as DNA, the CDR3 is TGCGCCAGCAGAAGGGGGGGAGAGACCCAGTACTTC.

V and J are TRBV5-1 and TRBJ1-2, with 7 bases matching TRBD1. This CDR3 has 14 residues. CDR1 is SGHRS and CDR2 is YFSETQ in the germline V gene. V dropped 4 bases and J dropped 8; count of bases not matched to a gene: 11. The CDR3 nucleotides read TGCGCCAGCAGCGGGATGAACAGGGGCAGAGGCTACACCTTC. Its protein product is CASSGMNRGRGYTF.

Written as DNA, the CDR3 is TGCAGCGTTGAAGGGGTTTCCGGGAACGAGCAGTACTTC. Translation gives CSVEGVSGNEQYF. The chain employs TRBV29-1 and TRBJ2-7; possible D gene TRBD2, 5 bases. The germline V gene has CDR1 SQVTM and CDR2 ANQGSEA. V was trimmed by 1 base and J by 5 bases, leaving 12 bases between them. The CDR3 is made up of 13 amino acids.

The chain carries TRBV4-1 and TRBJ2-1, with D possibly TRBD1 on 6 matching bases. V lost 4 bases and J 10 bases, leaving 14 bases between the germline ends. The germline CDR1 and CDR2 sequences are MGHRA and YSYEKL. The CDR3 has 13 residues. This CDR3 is CASSRVIQGEQFF. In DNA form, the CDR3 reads TGCGCCAGCAGCCGAGTCATTCAGGGGGAGCAGTTCTTC.

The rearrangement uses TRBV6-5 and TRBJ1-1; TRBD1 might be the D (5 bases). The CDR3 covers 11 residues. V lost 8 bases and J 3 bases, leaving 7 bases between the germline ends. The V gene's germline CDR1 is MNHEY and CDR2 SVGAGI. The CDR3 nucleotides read TGTGCCAGCCGGGGGTACACTGAAGCTTTCTTT. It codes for CASRGYTEAFF.

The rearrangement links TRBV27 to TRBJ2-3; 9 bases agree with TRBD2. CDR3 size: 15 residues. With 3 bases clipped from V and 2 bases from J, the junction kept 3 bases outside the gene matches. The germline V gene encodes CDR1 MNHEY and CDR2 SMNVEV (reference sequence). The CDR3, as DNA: TGTGCCAGCAGTTTTGCGGGGGGGTACACAGATACGCAGTATTTT. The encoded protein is CASSFAGGYTDTQYF.

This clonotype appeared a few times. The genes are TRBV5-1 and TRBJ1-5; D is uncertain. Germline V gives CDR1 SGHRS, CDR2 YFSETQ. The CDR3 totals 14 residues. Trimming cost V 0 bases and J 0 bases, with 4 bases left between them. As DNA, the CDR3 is TGCGCCAGCAGCTTGGAGGGTAGCAATCAGCCCCAGCATTTT. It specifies CASSLEGSNQPQHF.

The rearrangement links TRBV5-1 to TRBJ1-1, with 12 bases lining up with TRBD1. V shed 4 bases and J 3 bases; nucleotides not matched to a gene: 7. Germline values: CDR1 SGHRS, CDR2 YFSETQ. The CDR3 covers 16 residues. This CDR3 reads CASSTTGTGGDTEAFF. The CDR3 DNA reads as TGCGCCAGCAGCACCACCGGGACAGGGGGCGACACTGAAGCTTTCTTT.

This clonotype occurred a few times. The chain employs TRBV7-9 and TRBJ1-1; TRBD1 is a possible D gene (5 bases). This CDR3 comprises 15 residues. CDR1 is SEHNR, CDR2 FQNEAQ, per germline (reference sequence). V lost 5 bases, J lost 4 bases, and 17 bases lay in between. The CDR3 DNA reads TGTGCCAGCAGCCCGGTACAGAGGAGGGGCACTGAAGCTTTCTTT. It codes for CASSPVQRRGTEAFF.

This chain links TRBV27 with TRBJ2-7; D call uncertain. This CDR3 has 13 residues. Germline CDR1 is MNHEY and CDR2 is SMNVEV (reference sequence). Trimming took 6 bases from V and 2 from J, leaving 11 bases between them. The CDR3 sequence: CASRSGYTYEQYF. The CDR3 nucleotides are TGTGCCAGCAGGTCCGGATATACCTACGAGCAGTACTTC.